This T cell receptor (beta chain) was captured in a study of T-cell reconstitution after alpha-beta-depleted transplantation in children. Unique molecular identifiers were incorporated into the prepared TCRbeta library. TCRdb re-called the PCR reads with MiXCR, one entry per CDR3 protein. The sample shows a few hundred thousand distinct CDR3 sequences, around 12% of them seen only once. Germline V gene data show CDR1 as WSHSY and CDR2 as SAAADI. Trimming took off 4 bases at V and 3 bases at J, with 12 bases between the two ends. The CDR3 totals 14 residues. This receptor was identified in a human donor who donated a stem cell graft to a child with combined immunodeficiency. The chain links TRBV10-2 to TRBJ1-1; possible D gene TRBD1, 5 bases. This specimen consisted of PBMCs from the stem cell graft donor, obtained from the stem cell graft. DNA of the CDR3: TGCGCCAGCAGTGTGGGGGGTTGGGACACTGAAGCTTTCTTT. Translated, it gives CASSVGGWDTEAFF.